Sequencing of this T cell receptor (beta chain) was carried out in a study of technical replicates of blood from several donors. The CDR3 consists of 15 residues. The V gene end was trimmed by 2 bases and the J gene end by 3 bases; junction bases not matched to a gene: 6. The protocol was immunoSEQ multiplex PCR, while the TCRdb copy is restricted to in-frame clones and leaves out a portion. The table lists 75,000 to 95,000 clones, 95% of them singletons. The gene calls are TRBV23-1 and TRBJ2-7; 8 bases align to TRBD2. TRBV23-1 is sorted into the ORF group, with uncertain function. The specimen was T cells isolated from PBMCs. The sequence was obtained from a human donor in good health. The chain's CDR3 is CASSQTLRGGYEQYF. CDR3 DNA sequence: TGCGCCAGCAGTCAAACCCTCCGGGGGGGCTACGAGCAGTACTTC.